The next 2 T cell receptor beta chains were all read from a single sample in a study of shared clonotypes between healthy human individuals. The assay was immunoSEQ multiplex PCR, and TCRdb's table has in-frame clones only and misses some. The table shows about 320,000 clones, with 87% occurring only once. The sample comprised memory CD8+ T cells sorted from blood. Specified subset: CD45RO+ cells pooled with CCR7-negative TemRA cells. These receptors originate from a man between 18 and 35 years old in good health.

This chain connects TRBV9 to TRBJ1-2; a weak D match, TRBD1 (5 bases). Germline CDR1 is SGDLS and CDR2 is YYNGEE. Trimming cost V 3 bases and J 5 bases, with 14 bases left between them. The CDR3 spans 14 residues. The CDR3 nucleotides are TGTGCCAGCAGCGCCCCGGGGTCAGGGTATGGCTACACCTTC. As protein: CASSAPGSGYGYTF.

Of note for this clone: Germline is not matched at one junction end, which may reflect a read error. This chain joins TRBV4-1 and TRBJ2-1; no firm D call. CDR1 MGHRA and CDR2 YSYEKL come from the germline V gene. The CDR3 has 15 amino acids. DNA of the CDR3: TGCGCCAGCAGCCAAGAGGACCGGCAGAGTAATGAACAGTTCTTC. Translated: CASSQEDRQSNEQFF.